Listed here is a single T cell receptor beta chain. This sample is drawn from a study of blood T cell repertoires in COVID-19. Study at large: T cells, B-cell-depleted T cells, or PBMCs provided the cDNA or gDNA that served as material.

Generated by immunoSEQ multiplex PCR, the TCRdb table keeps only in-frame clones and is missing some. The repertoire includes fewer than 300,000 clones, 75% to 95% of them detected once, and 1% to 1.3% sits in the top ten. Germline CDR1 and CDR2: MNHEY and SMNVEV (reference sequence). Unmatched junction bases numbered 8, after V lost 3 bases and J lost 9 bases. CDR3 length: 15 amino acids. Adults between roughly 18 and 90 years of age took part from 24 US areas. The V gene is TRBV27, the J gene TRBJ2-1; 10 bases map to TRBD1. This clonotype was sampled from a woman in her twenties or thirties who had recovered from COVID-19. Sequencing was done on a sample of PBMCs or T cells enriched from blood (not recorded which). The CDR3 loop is CASSLPGQGESEQFF. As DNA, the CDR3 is TGTGCCAGCAGTTTGCCCGGACAGGGGGAAAGTGAGCAGTTCTTC.